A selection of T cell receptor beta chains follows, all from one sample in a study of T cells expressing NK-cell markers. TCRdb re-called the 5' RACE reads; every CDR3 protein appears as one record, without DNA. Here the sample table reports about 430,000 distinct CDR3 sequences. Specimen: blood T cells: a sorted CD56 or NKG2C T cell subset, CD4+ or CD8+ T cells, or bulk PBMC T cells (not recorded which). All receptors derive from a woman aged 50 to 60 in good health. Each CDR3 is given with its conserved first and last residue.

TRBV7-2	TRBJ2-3	CASSSPGLASNTQYF
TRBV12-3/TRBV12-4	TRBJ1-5	CASSLGAPNQPQHF
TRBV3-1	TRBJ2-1	CASSPKSGTSLDEQFF
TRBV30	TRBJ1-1	CAWSLTGAEAFF
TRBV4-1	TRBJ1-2	CASSQETDRWYGYTF
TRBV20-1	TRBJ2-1	CSARTVSYNEQFF
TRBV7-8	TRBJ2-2	CASSLGTSRIGTGELFF
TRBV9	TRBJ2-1	CASTQDNRAYNEQFF
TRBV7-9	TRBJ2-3	CASSLAPGLAGTDTQYF
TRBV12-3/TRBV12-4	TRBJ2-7	CASSLLAGTGEQYF
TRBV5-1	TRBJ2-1	CASSAGGNEQFF
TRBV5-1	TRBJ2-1	CASSAGQQYNEQFF
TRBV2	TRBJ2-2	CASTLPGLNTGELFF
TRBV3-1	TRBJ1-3	CASSQGGGTGNTIYF
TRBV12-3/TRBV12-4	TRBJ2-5	CASSLGQIFAQETQYF
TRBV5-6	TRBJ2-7	CASSPIGGSSSYEQYF
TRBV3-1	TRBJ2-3	CASSPTPEDTDTQYF
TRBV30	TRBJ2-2	CAWRGTDLNTGELFF
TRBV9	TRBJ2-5	CASNFEGEETQYF
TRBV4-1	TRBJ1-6	CASSQDNGFRRSPLHF
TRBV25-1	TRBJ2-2	CASSVTTGRPSTGELFF
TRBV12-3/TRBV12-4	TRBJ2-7	CASSLDRGGLYSYEQYF
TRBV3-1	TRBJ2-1	CASSPARRHNEQFF
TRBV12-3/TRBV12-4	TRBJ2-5	CASSQPRSETQYF
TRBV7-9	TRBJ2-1	CASSSPLALAGLGNEQFF
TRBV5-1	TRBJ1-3	CASSSPGTGGVNGNTIYF
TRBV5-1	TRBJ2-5	CASNSETGLVPQYF
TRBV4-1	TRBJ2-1	CASSRRYRSTQPDEQFF
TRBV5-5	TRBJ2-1	CASSRIEGSSYNEQFF
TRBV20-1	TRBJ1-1	CSARRPGGDTEAFF
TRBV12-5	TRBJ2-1	CASGLASWSSGYNEQFF
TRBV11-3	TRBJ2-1	CASSLDLGPQFF
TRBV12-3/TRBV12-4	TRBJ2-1	CASSSTSGSSGASYNEQFF
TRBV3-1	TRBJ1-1	CASSQETENTEAFF
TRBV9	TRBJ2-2	CASSGRSARELFF
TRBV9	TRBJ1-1	CASSPTVGFGNTEAFF
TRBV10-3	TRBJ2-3	CAITSGLTDTQYF
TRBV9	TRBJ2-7	CASSQTQGSYEQYF
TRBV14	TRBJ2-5	CASSQDVVGTQYF
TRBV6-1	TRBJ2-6	CASSGQLLSGANVLTF
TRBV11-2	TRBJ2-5	CASSPRAGVETQYF